This TCR beta chain was sequenced during a study of cytomegalovirus exposure and HLA in healthy donors. Overall study results and limits: Most CMV-associated TCR beta chains appeared HLA-restricted in a later analysis. Most TCR sequences proved rare, with some public TCRs found in many donors. The study designated roughly 160 TCR beta chains cytomegalovirus-associated.

Primers included in the PCR were 60 Vbeta and 13 Jbeta primers. Assay: immunoSEQ multiplex PCR; the TCRdb copy retains only in-frame clones and omits some. The sample lists around 120,000 clones, around 84% occurring once. The donors were healthy bone marrow donors. About this clone: Its cognate antigen is unknown.

Germline CDR1 is LGHNA and CDR2 is YSLEER. The V end lost 0 bases, the J end lost 0 bases, and 7 bases lay between the germline ends. The CDR3 has 15 residues. Sequencing input: PBMCs. This TCR derives from a middle-aged woman in good health and CMV-seronegative. The genes are TRBV4-3 and TRBJ2-3; D is possibly TRBD2 (6 bases). The CDR3, as DNA: TGCGCCAGCAGCCAAGAACGGGAGAGCACAGATACGCAGTATTTT. This encodes CASSQERESTDTQYF.